A single sample is the source of the 28 T cell receptor beta chains below, sequenced in a study of T cells in Graves' hyperthyroidism and ophthalmopathy. Using RNA transcripts as the source, TCR beta CDR3 regions were amplified. HTBI primers were employed in a first-round RT-PCR of the TCR CDR3. In TCRdb, the multiplex PCR reads were re-called with MiXCR into one record per CDR3 protein. The repertoire has some 490,000 distinct CDR3 sequences, around 16% of them found once; the top ten carry 25% to 30%. The sequenced sample was blood. Receptors originate from a woman aged 25 to 39 with Graves' ophthalmopathy.

This clonotype was counted many times. V and J are TRBV12-3 or TRBV12-4 and TRBJ1-1, with TRBD1 matching 7 bases. This CDR3 has 13 residues. V lost 5 bases and J lost 5; bases outside the gene matches: 5. The CDR3 coding sequence is TGTGCCAGCAGTCTGGACAGGTGGACTGAAGCTTTCTTT. It encodes CASSLDRWTEAFF.

In this sample, this clonotype turned up many times. The chain is built from TRBV2 and TRBJ1-1; TRBD1 might be the D (6 bases). Germline assignment: CDR1 SNHLY and CDR2 FYNNEI. V shed 7 bases and J shed 4 bases, with 25 bases lying between them. This CDR3 is 17 amino acids long. CDR3 bases: TGTGCCAGCATGACAAGGGGTGGGGGGCCTCGGGGCACTGAAGCTTTCTTT. Translation gives CASMTRGGGPRGTEAFF.

Of note for this clonotype: A single base separates this from a much larger clone, so it may be a read error. The J gene is TRBJ2-7, the V gene TRBV7-9, with D possibly TRBD2 on 5 matching bases. The CDR3 runs to 15 residues. Germline V gene sequence: CDR1 SEHNR, CDR2 FQNEAQ (reference sequence). DNA for the CDR3: TGTGTCAGCAGCCCCACTCTTCCCCGAGGGTACGAGCAGTACTTC. It encodes CVSSPTLPRGYEQYF.

In its sample, this clonotype was seen a few times. J is TRBJ1-5 and V is TRBV19, with D tentatively TRBD1 (6 bases). V gave up 3 bases and J gave up 2 bases, with 14 bases separating them. Germline CDR1 reads LNHDA; CDR2 reads SQIVND (reference sequence). This CDR3 region has 16 residues. The CDR3 sequence is CASSMWGRGGNQPQHF. Written as DNA, the CDR3 is TGTGCCAGTAGTATGTGGGGCAGGGGAGGCAATCAGCCCCAGCATTTT. Supplemented by reference TRBV19 and TRBJ1-5, the full variable domain reads DGGITQSPKYLFRKEGQNVTLSCEQNLNHDAMYWYRQDPGQGLRLIYYSQIVNDFQKGDIAEGYSVSREKKESFPLTVTSAQKNPTAFYLCASSMWGRGGNQPQHFGDGTRLSIL.

The DNA for the CDR3 is TGTGCCAGCGGTGGAACCAGCCCAGAGACCCAGTACTTC. It is translated as CASGGTSPETQYF. The chain joins TRBV2 to TRBJ2-5; D uncertain. The CDR3 contains 13 residues. V dropped 8 bases and J dropped 4 bases, with 14 bases sitting between them. Germline assignment: CDR1 SNHLY and CDR2 FYNNEI.

This clonotype was detected ten times or more. The chain recombines TRBV6-2 or TRBV6-3 with TRBJ1-5; possibly TRBD1 for D (5 bases). Between the trimmed V and J ends, which lost 2 bases and 3 bases, there was a span of 14 bases. The germline V gene has CDR1 MNHEY and CDR2 SVGEGT. The CDR3 spans 16 residues. The CDR3 spells CASSYGSGLVNQPQHF. The CDR3 DNA follows: TGTGCCAGCAGTTACGGGTCAGGGTTAGTCAATCAGCCCCAGCATTTT.

This clonotype was seen a few times. The rearrangement joins TRBV28 to TRBJ2-1; D not resolved. The V gene's germline CDR1 is MDHEN and CDR2 SYDVKM. The CDR3 length is 17 residues. The V and J ends lost 4 bases and 4 bases respectively, with 20 bases between them. The CDR3 nucleotides are TGTGCCAGCAGTTATCCCCGAAGGTTCCCCAAATACAATGAGCAGTTCTTC. It yields the protein CASSYPRRFPKYNEQFF.

The CDR3 loop reads CSARAAGSYVQETQYF. The DNA for the CDR3 is TGCAGTGCTAGGGCCGCAGGGAGTTACGTTCAAGAGACCCAGTACTTC. V is TRBV20-1 and J is TRBJ2-5; D possibly matches TRBD1 or TRBD2 (5 bases each). V lost 3 bases to trimming and J lost 2 bases, with 19 bases between them. CDR1 DFQATT and CDR2 SNEGSKA come from the germline V gene (reference sequence). The CDR3 length is 16 residues.

The J gene is TRBJ2-5, the V gene TRBV5-1; D remains unclear. V was clipped by 3 bases and J by 5 bases, with 20 bases between them. The CDR3 extends over 16 amino acids. Per germline, CDR1 SGHRS and CDR2 YFSETQ. In DNA form, the CDR3 reads TGCGCCAGCAGCTCCCAGGAGCTTGAGTATGGGGAGACCCAGTACTTC. This translates into CASSSQELEYGETQYF.

This chain links TRBV9 with TRBJ1-4; 9 nucleotides align to TRBD1. V shed 3 bases and J 4 bases; nucleotides not matched to a gene: 4. CDR1 and CDR2 from the germline V gene are SGDLS and YYNGEE. CDR3 length: 15 amino acids. This CDR3 reads CASSAGQGYNEKLFF. DNA for the CDR3: TGTGCCAGCAGCGCCGGACAGGGGTATAATGAAAAACTGTTTTTT.

In this sample, this clonotype turned up a few times. J is TRBJ2-7 and V is TRBV12-3 or TRBV12-4, with TRBD2 matching 8 bases. Trimming at V came to 7 bases and at J to 2 bases, leaving 4 bases not matched to a gene. The CDR3 has 13 residues. In DNA, the CDR3 is TGTGCCAGCACCCCAGCGGGGGCCTACGAGCAGTACTTC. Translated, it gives CASTPAGAYEQYF.

This clonotype came up a few times. The rearrangement links TRBV11-2 to TRBJ2-7; no clear D gene. Germline values: CDR1 SGHAT, CDR2 FQNNGV. Between the trimmed V and J ends, which lost 7 bases and 7 bases, there was a span of 17 bases. The CDR3 sequence is 13 residues long. This CDR3 reads CASNRHLASEQYF. In DNA, the CDR3 is TGTGCCAGCAACCGACACCTGGCGAGTGAGCAGTACTTC.

This chain links TRBV20-1 with TRBJ2-7; D possibly corresponds to TRBD2 (6 bases). Trimming removed 5 bases from V and 3 bases from J, with 8 bases in between. The CDR3 is made up of 11 amino acids. The germline CDR1 and CDR2 sequences are DFQATT and SNEGSKA (reference sequence). DNA for the CDR3: TGCAGTGCTCCTAGCGACTACGAGCAGTACTTC. Encoded protein: CSAPSDYEQYF.

The chain links TRBV20-1 to TRBJ1-4; the match to TRBD1 covers 9 bases. CDR3 length: 13 residues. CDR1 and CDR2 from the germline V gene are DFQATT and SNEGSKA (reference sequence). V was clipped by 4 bases and J by 8 bases; unmatched bases: 5. CDR3 region: CSATGTGQEKLFF. DNA for the CDR3: TGCAGTGCTACCGGGACAGGGCAGGAAAAACTGTTTTTT.

This clonotype was picked up many times. This chain joins TRBV4-1 and TRBJ2-1; D may be TRBD1 (6 bases). V was shortened by 0 bases and J by 4 bases, with 16 bases between the two germline ends. Germline values: CDR1 MGHRA, CDR2 YSYEKL. The length of the CDR3 is 17 residues. The CDR3 here is CASSQEVSVRGYNEQFF. CDR3 bases: TGCGCCAGCAGCCAAGAGGTCTCCGTTAGGGGGTACAATGAGCAGTTCTTC.

Ten or more counts support this clonotype. This chain connects TRBV29-1 to TRBJ2-5; tentative D call: TRBD2 (5 bases). Trimming left V 6 bases short and J 3 bases short, with 17 bases between. This CDR3 spans 14 amino acids. Germline V gives CDR1 SQVTM, CDR2 ANQGSEA. CDR3 sequence: CSVPVLLEEETQYF. The CDR3 region has the DNA TGCAGCGTCCCGGTTTTGCTGGAGGAAGAGACCCAGTACTTC.

The genes are TRBV7-9 and TRBJ1-2, with no clear D. The V gene lost 6 bases and the J gene lost 4 bases, with 12 bases spanning the gap. CDR1 SEHNR and CDR2 FQNEAQ come from the germline V gene (reference sequence). The CDR3 runs 13 residues. The CDR3 bases are TGTGCCAGCAGTATATCCGTCGGCTATGGCTACACCTTC. Translating gives CASSISVGYGYTF.

The chain is built from TRBV6-2 or TRBV6-3 and TRBJ2-7, with 7 nucleotides matching TRBD1. The CDR3 runs to 13 residues. The J segment lost 5 bases and the V segment lost 8 bases, leaving 9 bases of the junction unmatched. Germline CDR1 MNHEY, CDR2 SVGEGT. The chain's CDR3 is CASRKQGFDEQYF. In DNA, the CDR3 is TGTGCCAGCCGTAAACAGGGGTTCGACGAGCAGTACTTC.

This clonotype was counted at least ten times. The V and J genes are TRBV6-2 or TRBV6-3 and TRBJ2-1, with TRBD2 identical over 11 bases. With 11 bases clipped from V and 5 bases from J, the junction kept 11 bases outside the gene matches. CDR1 and CDR2 from the germline V gene are MNHEY and SVGEGT. The CDR3 is made up of 15 amino acids. The CDR3 DNA reads as TGTGCCGGGTCCCAAAGACTAGCGGGAAACAATGAGCAGTTCTTC. Translation: CAGSQRLAGNNEQFF.

This clonotype was observed a few times. In DNA form, the CDR3 reads TGCAGTGCTCCTAATCAGGGGACCGCCCAAGAGACCCAGTACTTC. Residues: CSAPNQGTAQETQYF. The chain links TRBV20-1 to TRBJ2-5, with D perhaps matching TRBD1 (6 bases). Trimming left V 5 bases short and J 1 base short, with 17 bases between. Germline V gene data show CDR1 as DFQATT and CDR2 as SNEGSKA (reference sequence). The CDR3 loop spans 15 amino acids.

Many counts were recorded for this clonotype. The chain carries TRBV5-1 and TRBJ1-2; D perhaps matches TRBD1 (6 bases). The CDR3 sequence is 13 residues long. Trimming shortened V by 2 bases and J by 8 bases, and 13 bases separated the two germline ends. The V gene's germline CDR1 is SGHRS and CDR2 YFSETQ. CDR3 DNA: TGCGCCAGCAGCTTACAGGGAGAAGAGGGCTACACCTTC. This translates into CASSLQGEEGYTF.

The chain combines TRBV20-1 with TRBJ1-2; D unresolved. Germline V gene data show CDR1 as DFQATT and CDR2 as SNEGSKA (reference sequence). The CDR3 has 12 residues. Trimming left V 6 bases short and J 4 bases short, with 12 bases between. The CDR3 here is CSAVRDGYGYTF. DNA for the CDR3: TGCAGTGCCGTCCGGGATGGCTATGGCTACACCTTC.

This clonotype has a count of ten or more. The genes are TRBV18 and TRBJ2-7, with D possibly being TRBD2 (6 bases). CDR1 is KGHSH, CDR2 LQKENI, per germline. V lost 4 bases, J lost 2 bases, and 12 bases lay in between. The CDR3 is made up of 14 amino acids. The chain's CDR3 is CASSLYGTPYEQYF. The DNA for the CDR3 is TGTGCCAGCTCACTATACGGGACTCCCTACGAGCAGTACTTC.

This clonotype was observed at least ten times. The genes are TRBV20-1 and TRBJ2-3, with 11 bases matching TRBD2. The CDR3 is made up of 15 amino acids. V lost 5 bases and J lost 2; bases outside the gene matches: 6. The germline V gene has CDR1 DFQATT and CDR2 SNEGSKA (reference sequence). The CDR3 region has the DNA TGCAGTGCTCAAACGGGACTAGCGGTCACAGATACGCAGTATTTT. Residues: CSAQTGLAVTDTQYF.

This clonotype was found many times. The chain is built from TRBV30 and TRBJ2-7, with D perhaps being TRBD1 or TRBD2 (5 bases each). Germline lookup yields CDR1 GTSNPN and CDR2 SVGIG (reference sequence). Trimming removed 4 bases from V and 7 bases from J, with 11 bases in between. The CDR3 has 11 amino acids. CDR3 in amino acids: CAWMGVDEQYF. CDR3 sequence (DNA): TGTGCCTGGATGGGGGTAGATGAGCAGTACTTC.

This clonotype was recorded a few times. One end of the junction fails to match germline, which may point to a read error. J is TRBJ1-1 and V is TRBV7-3, with D unclear. The CDR3 loop spans 16 amino acids. The germline CDR1 and CDR2 sequences are SGHTA and FQGTGA. This chain's CDR3 is CASSFTIREENTEAFF. In DNA, the CDR3 is TGCGCCAGCAGCTTTACCATAAGGGAAGAGAACACTGAAGCTTTCTTT. Full variable domain (outside the CDR3, taken from reference TRBV7-3 and TRBJ1-1): GAGVSQTPSNKVTEKGKYVELRCDPISGHTALYWYRQSLGQGPEFLIYFQGTGAADDSGLPNDRFFAVRPEGSVSTLKIQRTERGDSAVYLCASSFTIREENTEAFFGQGTRLTVV.

The V and J genes are TRBV11-3 and TRBJ2-7; the D call may be TRBD1 or TRBD2 (5 bases each). Trimming removed 5 bases from V and 2 bases from J, with 13 bases in between. The CDR3 covers 14 residues. CDR1 and CDR2 from the germline V gene are SGHNT and YENEEA. The CDR3 loop is CASSPRDGAYEQYF. In nucleotides, the CDR3 is TGTGCCAGCAGCCCCCGGGACGGTGCCTACGAGCAGTACTTC.

This clonotype was seen ten or more times. This rearrangement joins TRBV20-1 to TRBJ1-5; D remains ambiguous. Germline CDR1 DFQATT, CDR2 SNEGSKA (reference sequence). The V gene lost 4 bases and the J gene lost 4 bases, with 5 bases spanning the gap. This CDR3 is 11 amino acids long. The chain's CDR3 is CSATLNQPQHF. The CDR3 nucleotides read TGCAGTGCTACCTTAAATCAGCCCCAGCATTTT.